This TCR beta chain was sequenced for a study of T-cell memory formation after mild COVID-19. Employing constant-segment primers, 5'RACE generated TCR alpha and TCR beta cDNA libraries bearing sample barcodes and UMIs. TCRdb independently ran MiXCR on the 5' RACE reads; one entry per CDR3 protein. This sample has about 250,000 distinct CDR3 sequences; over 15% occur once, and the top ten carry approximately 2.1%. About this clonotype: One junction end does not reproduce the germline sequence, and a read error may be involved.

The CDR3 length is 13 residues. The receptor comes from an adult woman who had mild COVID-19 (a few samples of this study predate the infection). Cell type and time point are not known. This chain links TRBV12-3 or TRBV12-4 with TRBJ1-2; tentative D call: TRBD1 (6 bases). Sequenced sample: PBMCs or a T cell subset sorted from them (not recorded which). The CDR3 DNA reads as TGTGCCTGCAGACAGGCCCGTGGCTATGGCTACACCTTC. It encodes CACRQARGYGYTF.